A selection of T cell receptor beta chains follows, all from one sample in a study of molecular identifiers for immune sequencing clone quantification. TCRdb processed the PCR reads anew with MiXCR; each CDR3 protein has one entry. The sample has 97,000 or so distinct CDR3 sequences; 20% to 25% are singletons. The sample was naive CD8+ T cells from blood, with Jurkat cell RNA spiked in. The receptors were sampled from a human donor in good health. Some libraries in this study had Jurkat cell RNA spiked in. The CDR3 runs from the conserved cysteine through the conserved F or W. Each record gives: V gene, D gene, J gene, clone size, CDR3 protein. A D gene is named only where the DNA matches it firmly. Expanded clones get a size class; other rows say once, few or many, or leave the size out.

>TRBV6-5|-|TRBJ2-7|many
CASTDEGFREQYF
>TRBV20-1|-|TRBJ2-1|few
CSARDRFFPINEQFF
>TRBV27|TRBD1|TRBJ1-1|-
CGSSLGGTGGPRATEAFF
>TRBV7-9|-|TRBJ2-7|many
CASSPIEASYEQYF
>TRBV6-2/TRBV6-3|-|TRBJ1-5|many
CASSYGTGFGQPQHF
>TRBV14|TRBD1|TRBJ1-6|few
CASSQGGQGAPYNSPLHF
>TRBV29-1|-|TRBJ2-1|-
CSVGHRISYNEQFF
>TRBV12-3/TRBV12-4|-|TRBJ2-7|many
CASSPVLSYEQYF
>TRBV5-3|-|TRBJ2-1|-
CDSSYGTSFYEQFF
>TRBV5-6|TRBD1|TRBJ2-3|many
CASSSPLTGGKDTQYF
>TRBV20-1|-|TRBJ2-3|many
CSALSGSTDTQYF
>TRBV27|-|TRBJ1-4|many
CASRMGEKLFF
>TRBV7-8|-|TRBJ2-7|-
CASSPIGPVYEQYF
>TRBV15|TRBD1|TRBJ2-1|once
CATRTDRGAYNEQSF
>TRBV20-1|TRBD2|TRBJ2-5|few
CSARDSSSGVQETQYF
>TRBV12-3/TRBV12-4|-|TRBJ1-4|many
CASSLGGTNEKLFF
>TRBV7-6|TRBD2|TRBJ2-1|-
CASSLAPGTSGTLSSYNEQFF
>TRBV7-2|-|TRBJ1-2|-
CASSLSAQGALYGYTF
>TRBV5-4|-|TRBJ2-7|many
CASSGGNGYEQYF
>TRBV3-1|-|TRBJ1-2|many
CASSQMVPRTPSNYGYTF
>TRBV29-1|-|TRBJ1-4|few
CSVDSGSANEKLFF
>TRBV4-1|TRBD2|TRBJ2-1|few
CASSQGLAGYNEQFF
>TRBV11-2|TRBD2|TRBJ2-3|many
CASSSWTSGLTDTQYF
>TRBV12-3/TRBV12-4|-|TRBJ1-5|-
CASSLASAGNQPQHF
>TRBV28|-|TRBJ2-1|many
CASSLLVRSVIGEQFF
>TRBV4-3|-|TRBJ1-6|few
CASSQDTGTSSYNSPLHF
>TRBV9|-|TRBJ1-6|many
CASSGGVADASYNSPLHF
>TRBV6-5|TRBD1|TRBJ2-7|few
CASTVSGTGGPSGSGEQYF
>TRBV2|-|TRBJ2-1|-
CASSDPGTNAWNGQFF
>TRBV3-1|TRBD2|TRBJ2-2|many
CASSQDWRDYTTGELFF
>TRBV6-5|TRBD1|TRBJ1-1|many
CASSYRTGVNRQHTEAFF
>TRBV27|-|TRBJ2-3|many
CASSPILGSPHTDTQYF